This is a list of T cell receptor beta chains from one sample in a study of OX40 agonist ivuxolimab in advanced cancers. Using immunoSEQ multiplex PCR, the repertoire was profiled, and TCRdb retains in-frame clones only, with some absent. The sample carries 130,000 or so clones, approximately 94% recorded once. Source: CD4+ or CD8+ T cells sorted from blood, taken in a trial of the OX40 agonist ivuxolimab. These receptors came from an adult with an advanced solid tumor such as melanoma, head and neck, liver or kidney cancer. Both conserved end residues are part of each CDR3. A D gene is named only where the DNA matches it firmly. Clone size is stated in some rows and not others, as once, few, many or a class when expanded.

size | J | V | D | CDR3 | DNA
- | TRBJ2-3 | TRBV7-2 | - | CASSSGLGTDTQYF | TGTGCCAGCAGCTCGGGACTGGGCACAGATACGCAGTATTTT
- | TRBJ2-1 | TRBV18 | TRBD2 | CASSPGLAWQFF | TGTGCCAGCTCACCTGGACTAGCCTGGCAGTTCTTC
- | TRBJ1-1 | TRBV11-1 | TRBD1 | CASSRDRVTSEAFF | TGTGCCAGCAGTCGGGACAGGGTTACGAGTGAAGCTTTCTTT
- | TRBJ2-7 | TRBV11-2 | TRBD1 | CASSLDGSTGDTAYEQYF | TGTGCCAGCAGCTTAGATGGGTCGACAGGGGACACGGCCTACGAGCAGTACTTC
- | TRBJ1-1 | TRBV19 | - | CASTSHGVNTEAFF | TGTGCCAGTACCTCTCACGGGGTTAACACTGAAGCTTTCTTT
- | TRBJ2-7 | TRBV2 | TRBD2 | CASRRGLAGGNEQYF | TGTGCCAGCAGGAGGGGACTAGCGGGGGGGAACGAGCAGTACTTC
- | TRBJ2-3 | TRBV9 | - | CASSPQAVLGTDTQYF | TGTGCCAGCAGCCCACAAGCCGTCCTAGGCACAGATACGCAGTATTTT
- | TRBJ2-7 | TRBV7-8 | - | CASSPTGSYEQYF | TGTGCCAGCAGCCCAACAGGGAGCTACGAGCAGTACTTC
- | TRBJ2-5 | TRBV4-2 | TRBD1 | CASSQGQGAVETQYF | TGTGCCAGCAGCCAAGGGCAGGGGGCCGTAGAGACCCAGTACTTC
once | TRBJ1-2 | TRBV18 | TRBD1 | CASSPPTGQGDGYTF | TGTGCCAGCTCACCCCCCACCGGACAGGGGGATGGCTACACCTTC